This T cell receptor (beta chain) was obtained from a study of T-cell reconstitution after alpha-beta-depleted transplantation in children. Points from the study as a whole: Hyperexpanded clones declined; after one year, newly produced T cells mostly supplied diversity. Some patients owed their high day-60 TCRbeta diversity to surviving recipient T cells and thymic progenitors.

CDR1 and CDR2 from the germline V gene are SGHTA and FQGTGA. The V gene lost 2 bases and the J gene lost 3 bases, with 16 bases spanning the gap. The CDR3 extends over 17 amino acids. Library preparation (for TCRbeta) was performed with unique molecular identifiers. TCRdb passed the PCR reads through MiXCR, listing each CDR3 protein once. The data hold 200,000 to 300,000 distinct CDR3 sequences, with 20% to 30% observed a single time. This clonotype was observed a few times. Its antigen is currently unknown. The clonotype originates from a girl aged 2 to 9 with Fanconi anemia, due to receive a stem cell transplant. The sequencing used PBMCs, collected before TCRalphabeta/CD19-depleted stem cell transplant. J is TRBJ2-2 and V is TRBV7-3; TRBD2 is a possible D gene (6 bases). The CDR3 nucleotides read TGTGCCAGCAGCTTATTACGGGGGAGACGGTACACCGGGGAGCTGTTTTTT. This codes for CASSLLRGRRYTGELFF.